The source of this T cell receptor beta chain is a study of T cell responses to AZD1222 COVID-19 vaccine (dated by TCRdb to 2020 to 2022). At the level of the whole study: AZD1222 recipients with second doses at about 4 weeks or about 12 weeks were pooled, because spike-specific TCR depth and breadth did not differ between schedules. Trial participants were enrolled by age into subgroups of 18-55, 56-69 and 70-plus years, and roughly 160, 29 and 62 TCR-sequenced participants, respectively, were included in these subgroups. TCR sequencing covered roughly 230 trial participants: 207 given two doses of AZD1222 and 26 given two doses of MenACWY control vaccine. Findings and caveats that apply to the study as a whole: In the small 56-69-year group, the increase in depth fell short of significance, most likely because of low power. The vaccine-associated CD4 TCRs covered the entire spike protein, and the dominant responses fell in regions 160-218 and 743-854. Nearly half of unique spike-specific TCRs reportedly recognized epitopes outside regions mutated in the B.1.351 and B.1.1.7 variants. No day 14 peak-response samples were available, so repertoires were characterized only after the peak T cell response. After two AZD1222 doses, both the breadth and the depth of spike-specific TCRs were significantly higher than at day 0 and than in MenACWY recipients. Conclusions about previously exposed vaccinees are limited, since just six AZD1222 recipients were seropositive for SARS-CoV-2 at baseline. Participants were mostly white British, with more females than males. The authors suggested clonal diversity may have been underestimated.

Comment on this clone: There is no known antigen for this receptor. No much larger clonotype is one base removed from it; base qualities were not supplied.

The CDR3 regions of human TCRbeta chains were analyzed by immunosequencing. Per the original workflow: Repertoire TCRs were matched against a reference library of SARS-CoV-2-specific TCRs generated with the MIRA antigen-specificity platform. Breadth was defined as the fraction of unique TCRs that were SARS-CoV-2-associated. Depth was defined as the fraction of total T cells that were SARS-CoV-2-associated. Using the MIRA data, each spike-specific TCR was mapped to the spike region that the TCR reacts to and placed in a CD4 or CD8 class. Log10-transformed breadth and depth values were compared by one-way ANOVA with Sidak's multiple comparisons tests. In its TCRdb copy, this immuneACCESS table keeps in-frame sequences only and misses some clones. Where compared with another copy, unresolved V genes explain less than half of these, and the others have no known cause. D and trimming come from the DNA, and the V and J calls and clone size come from that table. The sample data list 90,000 to 150,000 clones, and around nine tenths of these were observed just once. The ten largest account for about 3.5% of the sample.

V was cut back by 0 bases and J by 1 base, leaving a gap of 10 bases between them. CDR1 and CDR2 are read off the germline V gene as SGHRS and YFSETQ. Reading from cysteine to phenylalanine, the CDR3 counts 15 amino acids. Of all the DNA, just the CDR3 is kept, 45 bases in frame from base 1. The time point label of this sample denotes: baseline before first vaccination. Samples from vaccinated people were obtained from the UK trials COV001 and COV002, which included a single-blind randomized controlled phase 2/3 trial of AZD1222 (ChAdOx1 nCoV-19) in healthy adults. For TCRbeta chain sequencing, PBMC samples were collected from trial participants at day 0 and at day 28 after the second dose.

The rearranged segments are TRBV5-1 and TRBJ1-2; possibly the D gene is TRBD1, per 6 matching bases. The sequencing here drew on peripheral blood, taken on day 0 of AZD1222 vaccination. This receptor was identified in an adult in good health. The CDR3 has the sequence CASSLGTENNYGYTF. The DNA sequence reads TGCGCCAGCAGCTTGGGGACAGAGAATAACTATGGCTACACCTTC.